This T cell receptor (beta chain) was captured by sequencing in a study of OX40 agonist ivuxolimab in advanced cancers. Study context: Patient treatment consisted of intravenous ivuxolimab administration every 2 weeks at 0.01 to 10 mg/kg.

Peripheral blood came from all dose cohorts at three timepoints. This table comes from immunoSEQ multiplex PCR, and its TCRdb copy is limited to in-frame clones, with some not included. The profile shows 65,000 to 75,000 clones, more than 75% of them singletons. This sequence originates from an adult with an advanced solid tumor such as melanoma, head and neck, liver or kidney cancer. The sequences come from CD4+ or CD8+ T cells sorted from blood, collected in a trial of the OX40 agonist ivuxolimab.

The CDR3 is CASSTGTYTEAFF. The CDR3 bases are TGTGCCAGCAGTACCGGGACATACACTGAAGCTTTCTTT. The V call is TRBV7-3, the J call TRBJ1-1; D is possibly TRBD1 (6 bases). There are 13 residues in the CDR3. V was clipped by 6 bases and J by 3 bases, with 11 bases between them. Per the germline V gene, CDR1 is SGHTA and CDR2 is FQGTGA.